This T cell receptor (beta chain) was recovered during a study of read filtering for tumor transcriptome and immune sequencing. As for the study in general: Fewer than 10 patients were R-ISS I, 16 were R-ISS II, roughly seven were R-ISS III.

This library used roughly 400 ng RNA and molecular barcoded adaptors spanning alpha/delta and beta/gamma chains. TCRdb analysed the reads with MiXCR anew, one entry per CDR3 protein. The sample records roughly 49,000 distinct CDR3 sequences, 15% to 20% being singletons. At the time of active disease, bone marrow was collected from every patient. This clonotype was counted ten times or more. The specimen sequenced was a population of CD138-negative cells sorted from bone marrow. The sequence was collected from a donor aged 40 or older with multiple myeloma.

CDR3 DNA sequence: TGTGCCAGCAGTTACCCCTCCCGACTAGCTTCCCAGGGAACGCACCACGCCGAGCAGTACTTC. Protein sequence: CASSYPSRLASQGTHHAEQYF. This sequence joins TRBV6-2 or TRBV6-3 and TRBJ2-7, with TRBD2 matching 7 bases. Trimming cost V 2 bases and J 6 bases; bases outside gene matches: 28. The CDR3 consists of 21 residues. CDR1 is MNHEY, CDR2 SVGEGT, per germline.